The 9 T cell receptor beta chains reported below all come from one sample, sequenced in a study of response to subunit inactivated influenza vaccine. TCRdb ran MiXCR on the RT-PCR reads and lists one entry per CDR3 protein. The repertoire has fewer than 350,000 distinct CDR3 sequences, roughly 22% of them found once; the top ten carry approximately 10%. The sample in question was PBMCs from blood, obtained about 19 months after vaccination. These TCRs come from a man between 50 and 69 years old who received an inactivated influenza vaccine.

This clonotype was observed a few times. The chain combines TRBV28 with TRBJ1-5, with D possibly matching TRBD1 (5 bases). CDR3 length: 19 amino acids. The V end was cut by 3 bases, the J end by 2 bases, with 23 bases between. The germline V gene has CDR1 MDHEN and CDR2 SYDVKM. The CDR3 DNA reads as TGTGCCAGCAGTTTTATGGCTACCAAGGGGAGGTGGGGCAATCAGCCCCAGCATTTT. Its protein is CASSFMATKGRWGNQPQHF.

In DNA form, the CDR3 reads TGTGCCACCAGTGACGCATTCAGGGCGACTGGGGCCAACGTCCTGACTTTC. This gives the protein CATSDAFRATGANVLTF. The genes are TRBV24-1 and TRBJ2-6; possibly TRBD1 for D (5 bases). The germline V and J ends were trimmed by 4 bases and 2 bases, with 14 bases remaining between them. Germline V gene data show CDR1 as KGHDR and CDR2 as SFDVKD. CDR3 size: 17 residues.

The chain is built from TRBV12-3 or TRBV12-4 and TRBJ2-1, with 8 bases lining up with TRBD2. The CDR3 contains 14 residues. Trimming cost V 3 bases and J 8 bases; bases outside gene matches: 6. CDR3 region: CASSFSGRVDEQFF. The CDR3 DNA sequence: TGTGCCAGCAGTTTCTCCGGGAGGGTAGATGAGCAGTTCTTC.

The gene calls are TRBV5-1 and TRBJ2-2; TRBD2 is a possible D gene (5 bases). Germline assignment: CDR1 SGHRS and CDR2 YFSETQ. This CDR3 contains 16 residues. Deletions cut 0 bases from V and 1 base from J, with 10 bases between. This CDR3 reads CASSLAMAGNTGELFF. The CDR3 DNA reads as TGCGCCAGCAGCTTGGCCATGGCGGGGAACACCGGGGAGCTGTTTTTT.

Remarks on this clonotype: This may come from a read error, since a much larger clone is one base off. J is TRBJ1-2 and V is TRBV4-2; TRBD1 aligns across 8 bases. The junction had 14 bases not matched to a gene; V was cut back by 4 bases and J by 4 bases. The CDR3 spans 17 residues. The germline V gene encodes CDR1 LGHNA and CDR2 YNFKEQ. The CDR3 reads CASSRGETTGQGYGYTF. CDR3 DNA: TGTGCCAGCAGCCGAGGCGAAACTACCGGACAGGGCTATGGCTACACCTTC.

This clonotype has at least ten counts. This chain uses TRBV28 with TRBJ1-2; unclear D gene. Germline lookup yields CDR1 MDHEN and CDR2 SYDVKM. V gave up 2 bases and J gave up 0 bases, with 1 base separating them. CDR3 size: 12 residues. CDR3 sequence reads: CASSLANYGYTF. Here the CDR3 DNA reads TGTGCCAGCAGTTTAGCTAACTATGGCTACACCTTC.

This clonotype was picked up a small number of times. The gene calls are TRBV15 and TRBJ1-1; D not certain. Trimming took 1 base from V and 0 from J, leaving 18 bases between them. The CDR3 is made up of 18 amino acids. CDR1 and CDR2 (germline): LNHNV, YYDKDF (reference sequence). The CDR3 loop reads CATSRGWDWEGMNTEAFF. The CDR3 DNA follows: TGTGCCACCAGCAGAGGTTGGGATTGGGAGGGTATGAACACTGAAGCTTTCTTT.

The V call is TRBV11-2, the J call TRBJ2-3, with TRBD2 matching over 12 bases. This CDR3 contains 16 residues. The V gene's germline CDR1 is SGHAT and CDR2 FQNNGV. J lost 5 bases, V lost 3 bases, and 6 bases had no gene match. The CDR3 region is CASSFSSGGALDTQYF. In DNA, the CDR3 is TGTGCCAGCAGCTTCTCTAGCGGGGGGGCCTTAGATACGCAGTATTTT.

The V gene is TRBV25-1, the J gene TRBJ2-2; tentatively, D is TRBD1 (5 bases). The CDR3 sequence is 14 residues long. The V end lost 3 bases, the J end lost 3 bases, and 8 bases lay between the germline ends. Germline CDR1 reads MGHDK; CDR2 reads SYGVNS. The CDR3 spells CASSEPQDTGELFF. The CDR3 region has the DNA TGTGCCAGCAGTGAGCCACAGGACACCGGGGAGCTGTTTTTT. Full variable domain (outside the CDR3, taken from reference TRBV25-1 and TRBJ2-2): EADIYQTPRYLVIGTGKKITLECSQTMGHDKMYWYQQDPGMELHLIHYSYGVNSTEKGDLSSESTVSRIRTEHFPLTLESARPSHTSQYLCASSEPQDTGELFFGEGSRLTVL.